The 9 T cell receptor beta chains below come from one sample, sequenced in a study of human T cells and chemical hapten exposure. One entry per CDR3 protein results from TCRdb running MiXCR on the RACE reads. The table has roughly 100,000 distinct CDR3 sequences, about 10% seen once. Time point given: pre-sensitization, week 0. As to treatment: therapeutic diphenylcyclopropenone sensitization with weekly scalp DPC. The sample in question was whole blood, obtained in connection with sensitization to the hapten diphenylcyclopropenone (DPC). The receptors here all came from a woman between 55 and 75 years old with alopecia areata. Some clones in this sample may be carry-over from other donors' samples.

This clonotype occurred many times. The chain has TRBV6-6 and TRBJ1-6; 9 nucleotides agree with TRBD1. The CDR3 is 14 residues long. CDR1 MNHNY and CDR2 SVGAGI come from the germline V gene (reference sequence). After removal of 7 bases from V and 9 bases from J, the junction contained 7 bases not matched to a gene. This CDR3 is CASKAGDRASPLHF. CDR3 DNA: TGTGCCAGCAAAGCCGGGGACAGGGCTTCACCCCTCCACTTT.

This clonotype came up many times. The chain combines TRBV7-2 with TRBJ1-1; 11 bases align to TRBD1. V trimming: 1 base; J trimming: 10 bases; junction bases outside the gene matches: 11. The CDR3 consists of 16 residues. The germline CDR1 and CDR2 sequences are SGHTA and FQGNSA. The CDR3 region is CASSLGAGQGARGAFF. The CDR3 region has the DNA TGTGCCAGCAGCTTAGGGGCTGGACAGGGGGCCCGAGGAGCTTTCTTT.

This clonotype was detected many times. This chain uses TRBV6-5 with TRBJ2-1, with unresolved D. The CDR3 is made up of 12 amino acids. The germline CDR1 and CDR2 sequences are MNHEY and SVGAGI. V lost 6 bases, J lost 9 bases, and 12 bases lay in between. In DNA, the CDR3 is TGTGCCAGCAGCGGAAATGGGCCTGAGCAGTTCTTC. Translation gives CASSGNGPEQFF.

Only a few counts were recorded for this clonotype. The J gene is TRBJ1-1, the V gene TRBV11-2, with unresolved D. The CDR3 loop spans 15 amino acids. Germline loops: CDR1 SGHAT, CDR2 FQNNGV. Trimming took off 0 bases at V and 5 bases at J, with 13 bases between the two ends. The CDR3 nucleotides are TGTGCCAGCAGCTTAGACAGGCAGAAGCGGACTGAAGCTTTCTTT. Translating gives CASSLDRQKRTEAFF.

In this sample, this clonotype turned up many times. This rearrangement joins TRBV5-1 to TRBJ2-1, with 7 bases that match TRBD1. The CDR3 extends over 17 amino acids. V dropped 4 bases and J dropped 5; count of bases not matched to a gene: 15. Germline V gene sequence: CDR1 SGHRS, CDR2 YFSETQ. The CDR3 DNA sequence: TGCGCCAGCAGCCTGTATTGGGACAGAAGATTTAACAATGAGCAGTTCTTC. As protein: CASSLYWDRRFNNEQFF.

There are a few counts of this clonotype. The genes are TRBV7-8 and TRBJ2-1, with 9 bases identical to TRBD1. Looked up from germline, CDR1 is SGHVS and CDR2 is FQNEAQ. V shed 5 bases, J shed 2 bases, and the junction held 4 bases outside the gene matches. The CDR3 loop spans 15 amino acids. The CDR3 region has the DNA TGTGCCAGCAGCCCCGGGACAGGGCCCTACAATGAGCAGTTCTTC. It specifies CASSPGTGPYNEQFF.

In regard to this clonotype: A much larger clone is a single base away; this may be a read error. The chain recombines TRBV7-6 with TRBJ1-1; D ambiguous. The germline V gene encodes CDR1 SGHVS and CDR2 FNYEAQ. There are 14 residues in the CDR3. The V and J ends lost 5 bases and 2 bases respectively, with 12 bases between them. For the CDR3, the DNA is TGTGCCAGCAGCCTACTGGGGTACAACACTGAAGCTTTCTTT. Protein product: CASSLLGYNTEAFF.

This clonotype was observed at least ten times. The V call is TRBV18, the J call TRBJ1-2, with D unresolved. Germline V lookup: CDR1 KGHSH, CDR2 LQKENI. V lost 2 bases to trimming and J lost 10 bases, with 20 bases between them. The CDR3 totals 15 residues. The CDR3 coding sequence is TGTGCCAGCTCACCAGCCAACCGGAGGCTGGTAGTCTACACCTTC. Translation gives CASSPANRRLVVYTF.

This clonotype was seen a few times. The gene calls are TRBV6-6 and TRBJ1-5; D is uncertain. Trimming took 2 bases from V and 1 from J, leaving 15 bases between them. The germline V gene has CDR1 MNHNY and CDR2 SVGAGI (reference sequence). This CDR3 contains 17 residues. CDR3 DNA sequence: TGTGCCAGCAGTTACGACAACTGGTCTCCGAGCAATCAGCCCCAGCATTTT. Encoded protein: CASSYDNWSPSNQPQHF.